These 24 T cell receptor beta chains share one sample of origin, sequenced in a study of blood T cell repertoires in COVID-19. Libraries were prepared by immunoSEQ multiplex PCR; TCRdb keeps only in-frame clonotypes and omits some of them. The sample lists roughly 250,000 clones, under 90% occurring once. Sequences were obtained from peripheral blood. The receptors come from a human donor in a cohort sampled during active COVID-19.

On this clone itself: Distinct nucleotide sequences in the sample also encode this CDR3. The V and J genes are TRBV5-6 and TRBJ2-7; D might be TRBD1 (6 bases). Germline CDR1 SGHDT, CDR2 YYEEEE. There are 14 residues in the CDR3. Trimming took 3 bases from V and 2 from J, leaving 12 bases between them. The CDR3 DNA is TGTGCCAGCAGCTCTACAGGGAGCCCCTACGAGCAGTACTTC. Translation gives CASSSTGSPYEQYF.

This clone came up a few times. Other DNA sequences from this sample encode an identical CDR3 as well. The DNA for the CDR3 is TGTGCCAGCAGCCCCAGGGGTCCAGATACGCAGTATTTT. It specifies CASSPRGPDTQYF. V gene TRBV7-9 combines with J gene TRBJ2-3; D might be TRBD1 (6 bases). Germline V gene lookup returns CDR1 SEHNR and CDR2 FQNEAQ (reference sequence). This CDR3 comprises 13 residues. The V end was cut by 5 bases, the J end by 4 bases, with 10 bases between.

This CDR3 reads CASLGLSYNEQFF. DNA of the CDR3: TGTGCCAGCCTGGGACTTTCATACAATGAGCAGTTCTTC. The chain combines TRBV11-2 with TRBJ2-1, with D perhaps matching TRBD2 (6 bases). CDR1 and CDR2 (germline): SGHAT, FQNNGV. Between the trimmed V and J ends, which lost 8 bases and 4 bases, there was a span of 12 bases. There are 13 residues in the CDR3.

The chain couples TRBV15 to TRBJ2-3; maybe TRBD2 (6 bases). The CDR3 contains 13 residues. V was trimmed by 9 bases and J by 4 bases, leaving 14 bases between them. Germline values: CDR1 LNHNV, CDR2 YYDKDF (reference sequence). CDR3: CATREPSADTQYF. The CDR3 DNA reads as TGTGCCACAAGGGAGCCTAGCGCAGATACGCAGTATTTT.

The chain recombines TRBV29-1 with TRBJ2-7, with D tentatively TRBD1 (5 bases). Germline CDR1 and CDR2: SQVTM and ANQGSEA. The V gene lost 4 bases and the J gene lost 1 base, with 8 bases spanning the gap. The CDR3 totals 12 residues. The CDR3, as DNA: TGCAGCGTTGCGACAGCTTCCTACGAGCAGTACTTC. Residues: CSVATASYEQYF.

This chain uses TRBV7-9 with TRBJ1-5; the match to TRBD1 covers 10 bases. The V gene end was trimmed by 4 bases and the J gene end by 6 bases; junction bases not matched to a gene: 6. Looked up from germline, CDR1 is SEHNR and CDR2 is FQNEAQ (reference sequence). The CDR3 consists of 15 residues. The CDR3 coding sequence is TGTGCCAGCAGCTCCGGGACAGGGGTACTTCAGCCCCAGCATTTT. Encoded protein: CASSSGTGVLQPQHF.

The chain recombines TRBV29-1 with TRBJ2-1; 7 nucleotides line up with TRBD1. The CDR3 covers 11 residues. Germline V gene data show CDR1 as SQVTM and CDR2 as ANQGSEA. J lost 8 bases, V lost 6 bases, and 4 bases had no gene match. The CDR3 nucleotides read TGCAGCGTGGGGACAGATTATGAGCAGTTCTTC. Translated, it gives CSVGTDYEQFF.

The chain uses TRBV19 and TRBJ2-4; 9 bases agree with TRBD1. CDR1 and CDR2 from the germline V gene are LNHDA and SQIVND (reference sequence). The CDR3 runs to 16 residues. Germline trimming cut 3 bases from V and 7 bases from J; bases unmatched to any gene: 10. CDR3 DNA sequence: TGTGCCAGTAGTATTTTTTACAGGGGGCAAGGGAACATTCAGTACTTC. Its protein product is CASSIFYRGQGNIQYF. The full variable domain, rest sourced from reference TRBV19 and TRBJ2-4, is DGGITQSPKYLFRKEGQNVTLSCEQNLNHDAMYWYRQDPGQGLRLIYYSQIVNDFQKGDIAEGYSVSREKKESFPLTVTSAQKNPTAFYLCASSIFYRGQGNIQYFGAGTRLSVL.

The J gene is TRBJ2-1, the V gene TRBV11-2, with 10 bases identical to TRBD1. From germline, CDR1 is SGHAT and CDR2 FQNNGV. V was clipped by 3 bases and J by 0 bases; unmatched bases: 8. CDR3 size: 18 residues. The DNA of the CDR3 is TGTGCCAGCAGCTTCGGACAGGGGGGCCCTAGCTCCTACAATGAGCAGTTCTTC. Encoded protein: CASSFGQGGPSSYNEQFF.

The CDR3 loop reads CASTGQGALAFF. CDR3 nucleotides: TGTGCCAGCACCGGACAGGGGGCTTTAGCTTTCTTT. This chain links TRBV12-3 or TRBV12-4 with TRBJ1-1; TRBD1 agrees at 11 bases. Unmatched junction bases numbered 5, after V lost 7 bases and J lost 10 bases. The CDR3 covers 12 residues.

The V call is TRBV3-1 (or the pseudogene TRBV3-2), the J call TRBJ2-1; D is uncertain. CDR3 length: 12 amino acids. The germline V and J ends were trimmed by 4 bases and 9 bases, with 10 bases remaining between them. CDR1 is LGHDT, CDR2 YNNKEL, per germline (reference sequence). In DNA form, the CDR3 reads TGTGCCAGCAGCCTATTCTGGGCTGAGCAGTTCTTC. Its protein is CASSLFWAEQFF.

This sequence joins TRBV18 and TRBJ2-1; 8 nucleotides agree with TRBD2. Trimming at V came to 3 bases and at J to 6 bases, leaving 19 bases not matched to a gene. CDR1 and CDR2 from the germline V gene are KGHSH and LQKENI. CDR3 length: 19 amino acids. CDR3 loop: CASSPKNQPAGGGGNEQFF. As DNA, the CDR3 is TGTGCCAGCTCACCGAAGAACCAACCGGCGGGGGGAGGGGGCAATGAGCAGTTCTTC.

The chain combines TRBV9 with TRBJ2-3; the match to TRBD2 covers 7 bases. The germline V gene encodes CDR1 SGDLS and CDR2 YYNGEE. The CDR3 covers 14 residues. J gave up 6 bases and V 1 base, and 5 bases lay outside the gene matches. CDR3 in amino acids: CASSVSGARDTQYF. DNA for the CDR3: TGTGCCAGCAGCGTAAGCGGGGCCCGGGATACGCAGTATTTT. Using reference TRBV9 and TRBJ2-3 for the parts outside the CDR3, the full variable domain is DSGVTQTPKHLITATGQRVTLRCSPRSGDLSVYWYQQSLDQGLQFLIQYYNGEERAKGNILERFSAQQFPDLHSELNLSSLELGDSALYFCASSVSGARDTQYFGPGTRLTVL.

This clone was observed a handful of times. The chain employs TRBV3-1 (or the pseudogene TRBV3-2) and TRBJ1-2; no reliable D call. This CDR3 has 16 amino acids. V shed 1 base and J shed 4 bases, with 16 bases lying between them. Germline lookup yields CDR1 LGHDT and CDR2 YNNKEL (reference sequence). In nucleotides, the CDR3 is TGTGCCAGCAGCCAAGTTTTAGAGGGTTTTCCCTATGGCTACACCTTC. Protein: CASSQVLEGFPYGYTF.

This CDR3 reads CASSTGLAVQETQYF. The DNA of the CDR3 is TGCGCCAGCAGCACGGGACTAGCGGTACAAGAGACCCAGTACTTC. J is TRBJ2-5 and V is TRBV5-1; 11 bases match TRBD2. V shed 4 bases, J shed 2 bases, and the junction held 4 bases outside the gene matches. Germline CDR1 is SGHRS and CDR2 is YFSETQ. This CDR3 has 15 amino acids. Together with reference TRBV5-1 and TRBJ2-5, the CDR3 gives the full variable domain: KAGVTQTPRYLIKTRGQQVTLSCSPISGHRSVSWYQQTPGQGLQFLFEYFSETQRNKGNFPGRFSGRQFSNSRSEMNVSTLELGDSALYLCASSTGLAVQETQYFGPGTRLLVL.

The chain links TRBV5-1 to TRBJ2-5; 9 positions match TRBD1. This CDR3 spans 17 amino acids. V lost 3 bases, J lost 4 bases, and 13 bases stayed unmatched. Germline assignment: CDR1 SGHRS and CDR2 YFSETQ. CDR3 in amino acids: CASSSSGLGQGRETQYF. The CDR3 coding sequence is TGCGCCAGCAGCTCCTCGGGTTTGGGACAGGGTCGAGAGACCCAGTACTTC.

The gene calls are TRBV28 and TRBJ1-1; D not resolved. With 1 base removed from V and 5 bases from J, the gap between germline ends came to 14 bases. The CDR3 totals 15 residues. Germline CDR1 and CDR2: MDHEN and SYDVKM. This CDR3 reads CASSLYSGFKTEAFF. The CDR3, as DNA: TGTGCCAGCAGTTTATATTCGGGGTTCAAGACTGAAGCTTTCTTT.

This clone was counted a few times. The chain's CDR3 is CASSLGPEIGNTIYF. Here the CDR3 DNA reads TGCGCCAGCAGCTTGGGACCGGAGATTGGAAACACCATATATTTT. The gene calls are TRBV5-1 and TRBJ1-3; D is unresolved. The CDR3 spans 15 residues. V was pared by 0 bases and J by 3 bases, with 10 bases between. Germline V CDR1 and CDR2: SGHRS, YFSETQ. The full variable domain, completed using reference TRBV5-1 and TRBJ1-3, is KAGVTQTPRYLIKTRGQQVTLSCSPISGHRSVSWYQQTPGQGLQFLFEYFSETQRNKGNFPGRFSGRQFSNSRSEMNVSTLELGDSALYLCASSLGPEIGNTIYFGEGSWLTVV.

This rearrangement joins TRBV3-1 (or the pseudogene TRBV3-2) to TRBJ1-2; TRBD1 is a possible D gene (5 bases). Germline V lookup: CDR1 LGHDT, CDR2 YNNKEL (reference sequence). CDR3 length equals 15 residues. Trimming removed 4 bases from V and 2 bases from J, with 14 bases in between. The CDR3 spells CASSPSRQRNYGYTF. In DNA form, the CDR3 reads TGTGCCAGCAGCCCAAGTAGACAGAGAAACTATGGCTACACCTTC.

The table lists this clone with a count of one. One end of the junction does not line up with germline, which may come from a read error. The chain recombines TRBV7-7 with TRBJ2-1, with 13 bases that match TRBD2. The germline gives CDR1 SSHAT, CDR2 FNYEAQ (reference sequence). The CDR3 loop spans 15 amino acids. For the CDR3, the DNA is TGTGCTAGCAGCTTAGGACTAGCGGGAGCAAGTGAGCAGTTCTTC. Protein: CASSLGLAGASEQFF.

The chain uses TRBV7-9 and TRBJ2-5; 8 bases are a match to TRBD2. In germline, CDR1 is SEHNR, CDR2 FQNEAQ (reference sequence). V lost 4 bases, J lost 1 base, and 8 bases stayed unmatched. This CDR3 has 16 amino acids. The CDR3 nucleotides read TGTGCCAGCAGCTCGAACTTAGGGACTAGCCAAGAGACCCAGTACTTC. Residues: CASSSNLGTSQETQYF.

The rearrangement links TRBV2 to TRBJ2-2, with TRBD2 as a possible D gene (5 bases). The CDR3 consists of 17 residues. The V and J ends lost 2 bases and 0 bases respectively, with 13 bases between them. CDR1 SNHLY and CDR2 FYNNEI come from the germline V gene. The DNA for the CDR3 is TGTGCCAGCAGTGAAAAAAGGCTAGCTGCGAACACCGGGGAGCTGTTTTTT. It codes for CASSEKRLAANTGELFF.

Regarding this clone: A read error may be the cause here, since a much bigger clone is one base away. The chain recombines TRBV28 with TRBJ1-3, with D possibly matching TRBD1 (6 bases). CDR3 length: 14 amino acids. The ends were cut back, 5 bases at V and 1 base at J, with 9 bases in the middle. Germline lookup yields CDR1 MDHEN and CDR2 SYDVKM. CDR3 nucleotides: TGTGCCAGCAGTCGGACAGCGTCTGGAAACACCATATATTTT. As protein: CASSRTASGNTIYF.

The chain links TRBV3-1 (or the pseudogene TRBV3-2) to TRBJ2-3, with 9 bases that match TRBD2. Looked up from germline, CDR1 is LGHDT and CDR2 is YNNKEL (reference sequence). The length of the CDR3 is 15 residues. J lost 5 bases, V lost 2 bases, and 5 bases had no gene match. The CDR3 loop reads CASSQKLAGLDTQYF. In DNA, the CDR3 is TGTGCCAGCAGCCAAAAACTAGCGGGCCTAGATACGCAGTATTTT.